This TCR beta chain comes out of a study of PD-1 blockade in classical Hodgkin lymphoma. Study-level background: Patients received nivolumab 3 mg/kg intravenously every 2 weeks. Study outcomes and limitations: Newly diagnosed patients were reported to start with lower TCR diversity than healthy donors. Complete responders possessed baseline diversity comparable to newly diagnosed patients.

Assay used: immunoSEQ multiplex PCR; TCRdb lists only in-frame clones, some missing. The sample yields about 24,000 clones, 81% seen once. Remarks on this clone: Its matching antigen is unknown.

The sample's time point: cycle 4 day 1 (C4D1), after less than seven weeks of nivolumab. Relapse after autologous stem cell transplantation occurred in every patient, and brentuximab vedotin exposure varied. The CDR3 spans 12 residues. CDR1 and CDR2 (germline): MDHEN, SYDVKM. The V end was cut by 10 bases, the J end by 8 bases, with 17 bases between. This sequence originates from a human donor with classical Hodgkin lymphoma. The V and J genes are TRBV28 and TRBJ1-2; TRBD1 might be the D (5 bases). The source material was peripheral blood mononuclear cells (PBMCs), sampled before the fourth cycle of nivolumab. CDR3 sequence: CATHMGGSGYTF. Here the CDR3 DNA reads TGTGCCACTCACATGGGGGGGAGCGGCTACACCTTC.